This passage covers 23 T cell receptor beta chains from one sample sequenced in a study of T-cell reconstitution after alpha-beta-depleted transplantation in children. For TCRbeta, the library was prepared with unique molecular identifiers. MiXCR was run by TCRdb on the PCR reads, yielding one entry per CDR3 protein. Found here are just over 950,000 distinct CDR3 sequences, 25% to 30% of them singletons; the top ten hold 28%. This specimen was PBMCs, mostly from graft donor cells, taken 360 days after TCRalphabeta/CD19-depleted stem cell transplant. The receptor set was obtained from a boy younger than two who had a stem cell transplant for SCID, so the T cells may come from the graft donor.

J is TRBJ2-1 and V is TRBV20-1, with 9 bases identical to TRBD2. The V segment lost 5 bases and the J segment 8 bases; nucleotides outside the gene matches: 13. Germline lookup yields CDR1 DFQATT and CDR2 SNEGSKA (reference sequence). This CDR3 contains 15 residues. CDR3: CSASGGLALADEQFF. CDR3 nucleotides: TGCAGTGCTTCCGGCGGACTAGCGCTAGCCGATGAGCAGTTCTTC.

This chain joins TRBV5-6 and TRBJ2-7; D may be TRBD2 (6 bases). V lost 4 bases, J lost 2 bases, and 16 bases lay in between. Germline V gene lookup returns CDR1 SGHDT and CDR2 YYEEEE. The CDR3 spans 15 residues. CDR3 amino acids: CASSPRGGTTYEQYF. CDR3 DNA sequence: TGTGCCAGCAGCCCGCGTGGAGGGACGACCTACGAGCAGTACTTC.

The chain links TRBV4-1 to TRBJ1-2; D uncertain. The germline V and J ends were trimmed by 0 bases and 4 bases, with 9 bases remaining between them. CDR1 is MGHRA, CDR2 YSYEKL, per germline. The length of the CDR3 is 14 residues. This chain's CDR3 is CASSQEAVPYGYTF. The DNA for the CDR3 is TGCGCCAGCAGCCAAGAGGCAGTGCCCTATGGCTACACCTTC.

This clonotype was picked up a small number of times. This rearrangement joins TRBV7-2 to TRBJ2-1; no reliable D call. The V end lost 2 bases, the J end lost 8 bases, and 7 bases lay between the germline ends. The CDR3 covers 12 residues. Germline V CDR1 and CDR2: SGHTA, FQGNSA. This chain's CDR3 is CASSLFPDEQFF. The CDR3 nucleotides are TGTGCCAGCAGCTTATTCCCGGATGAGCAGTTCTTC.

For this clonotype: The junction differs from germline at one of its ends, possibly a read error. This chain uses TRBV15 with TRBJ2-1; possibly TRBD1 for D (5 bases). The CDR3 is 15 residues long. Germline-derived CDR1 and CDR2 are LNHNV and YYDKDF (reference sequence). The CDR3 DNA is TGTGCCACCGGCAGAGATGGGGCCTTATACAATGAGCAGTTCTTC. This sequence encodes CATGRDGALYNEQFF.

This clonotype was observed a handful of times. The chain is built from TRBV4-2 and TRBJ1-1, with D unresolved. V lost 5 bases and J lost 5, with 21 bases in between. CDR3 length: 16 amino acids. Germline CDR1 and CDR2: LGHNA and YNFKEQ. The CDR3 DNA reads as TGTGCCAGCAGCTCAAGATGGTTGGTGGCTGGGACTGAAGCTTTCTTT. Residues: CASSSRWLVAGTEAFF.

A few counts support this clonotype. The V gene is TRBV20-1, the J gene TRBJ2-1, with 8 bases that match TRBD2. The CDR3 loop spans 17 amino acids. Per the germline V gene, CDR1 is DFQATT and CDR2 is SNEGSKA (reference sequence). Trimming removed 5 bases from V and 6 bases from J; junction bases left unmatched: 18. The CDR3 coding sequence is TGCAGTGCTTCGAATCCGGGACTAGAAAATTACCTCAATGAGCAGTTCTTC. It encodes CSASNPGLENYLNEQFF.

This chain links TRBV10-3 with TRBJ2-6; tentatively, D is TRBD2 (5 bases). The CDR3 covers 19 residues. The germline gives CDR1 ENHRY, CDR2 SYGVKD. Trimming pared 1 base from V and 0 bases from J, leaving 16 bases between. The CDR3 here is CAISEFSGGSYSGANVLTF. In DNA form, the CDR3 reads TGTGCCATCAGTGAGTTCAGCGGAGGAAGTTACTCTGGGGCCAACGTCCTGACTTTC.

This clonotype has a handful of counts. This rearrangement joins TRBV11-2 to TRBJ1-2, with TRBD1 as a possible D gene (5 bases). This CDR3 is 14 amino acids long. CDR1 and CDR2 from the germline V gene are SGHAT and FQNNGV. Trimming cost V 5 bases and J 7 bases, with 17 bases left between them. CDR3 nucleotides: TGTGCCAGCAGCCCCCGGAGAGGGGACTTTGGCTACACCTTC. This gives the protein CASSPRRGDFGYTF.

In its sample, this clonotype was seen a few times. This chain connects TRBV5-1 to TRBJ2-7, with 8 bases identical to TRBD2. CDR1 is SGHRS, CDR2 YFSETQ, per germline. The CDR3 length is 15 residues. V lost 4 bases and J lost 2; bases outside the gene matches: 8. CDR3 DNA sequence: TGCGCCAGCAGCCCGGGAGGGGATTTAGCCTACGAGCAGTACTTC. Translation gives CASSPGGDLAYEQYF.

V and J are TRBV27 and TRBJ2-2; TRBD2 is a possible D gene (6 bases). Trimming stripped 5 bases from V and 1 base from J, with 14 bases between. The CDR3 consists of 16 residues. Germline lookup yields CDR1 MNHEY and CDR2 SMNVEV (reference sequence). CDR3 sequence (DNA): TGTGCCAGCAGTCACTCTTGGGGGGAGAACACCGGGGAGCTGTTTTTT. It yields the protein CASSHSWGENTGELFF.

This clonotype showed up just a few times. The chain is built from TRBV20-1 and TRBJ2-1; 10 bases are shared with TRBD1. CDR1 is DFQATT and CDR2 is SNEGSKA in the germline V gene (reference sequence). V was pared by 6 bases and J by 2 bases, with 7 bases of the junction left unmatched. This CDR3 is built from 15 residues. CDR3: CSAGDRGVTYNEQFF. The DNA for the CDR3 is TGCAGTGCAGGGGACAGGGGAGTAACCTACAATGAGCAGTTCTTC.

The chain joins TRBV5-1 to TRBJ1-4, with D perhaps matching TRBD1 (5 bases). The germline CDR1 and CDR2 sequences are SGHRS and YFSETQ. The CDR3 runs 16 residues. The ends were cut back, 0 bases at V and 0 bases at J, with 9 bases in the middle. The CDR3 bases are TGCGCCAGCAGCTTGGGATCGACAGCAACTAATGAAAAACTGTTTTTT. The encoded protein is CASSLGSTATNEKLFF.

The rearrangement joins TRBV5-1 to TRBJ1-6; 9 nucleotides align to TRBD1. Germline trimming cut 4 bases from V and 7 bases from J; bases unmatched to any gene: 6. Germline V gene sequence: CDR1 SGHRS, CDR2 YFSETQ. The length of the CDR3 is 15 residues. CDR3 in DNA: TGCGCCAGCAGCCCCCGGACAGGGGTAAATTCACCCCTCCACTTT. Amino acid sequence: CASSPRTGVNSPLHF.

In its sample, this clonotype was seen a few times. CDR3 in DNA: TGTGCCAGCAGTTACTCGTGGGGGACACTCAGGGCCAACGTCCTGACTTTC. Protein product: CASSYSWGTLRANVLTF. The chain has TRBV6-2 or TRBV6-3 and TRBJ2-6, with TRBD1 as a possible D gene (6 bases). V shed 0 bases and J shed 5 bases, with 14 bases lying between them. This CDR3 comprises 17 residues. Germline-derived CDR1 and CDR2 are MNHEY and SVGEGT.

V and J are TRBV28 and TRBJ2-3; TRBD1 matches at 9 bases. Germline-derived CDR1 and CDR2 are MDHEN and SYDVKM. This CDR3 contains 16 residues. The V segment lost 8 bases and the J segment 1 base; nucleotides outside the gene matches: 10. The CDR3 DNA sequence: TGTGCCAGCGCCCCCGGGACAGGGATTCGCACAGATACGCAGTATTTT. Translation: CASAPGTGIRTDTQYF.

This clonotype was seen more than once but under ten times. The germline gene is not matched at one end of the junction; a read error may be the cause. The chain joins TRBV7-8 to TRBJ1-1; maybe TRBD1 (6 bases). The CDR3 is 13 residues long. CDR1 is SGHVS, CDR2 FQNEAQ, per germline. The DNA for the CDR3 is TGTGCCAGCAGCTTAAGGGGGAACCCTGAAGCTTTCTTT. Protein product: CASSLRGNPEAFF.

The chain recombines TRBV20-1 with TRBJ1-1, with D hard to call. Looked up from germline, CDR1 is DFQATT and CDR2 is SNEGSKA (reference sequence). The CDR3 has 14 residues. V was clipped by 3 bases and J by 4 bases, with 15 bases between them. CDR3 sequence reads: CSASSERTSTEAFF. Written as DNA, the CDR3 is TGCAGTGCTAGTTCAGAGAGGACGAGCACTGAAGCTTTCTTT.

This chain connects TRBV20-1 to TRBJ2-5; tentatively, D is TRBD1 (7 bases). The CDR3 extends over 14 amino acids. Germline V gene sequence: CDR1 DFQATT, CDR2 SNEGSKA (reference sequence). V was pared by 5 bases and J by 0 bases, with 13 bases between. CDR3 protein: CSAGGTAHQETQYF. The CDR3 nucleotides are TGCAGTGCTGGCGGGACAGCACACCAAGAGACCCAGTACTTC.

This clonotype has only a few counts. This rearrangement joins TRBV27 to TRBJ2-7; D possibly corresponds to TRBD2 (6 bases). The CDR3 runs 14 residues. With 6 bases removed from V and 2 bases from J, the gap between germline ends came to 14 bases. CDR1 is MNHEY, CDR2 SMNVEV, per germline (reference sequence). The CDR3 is CASRAFGGAYEQYF. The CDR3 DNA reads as TGTGCCAGCAGGGCCTTTGGCGGGGCCTACGAGCAGTACTTC.

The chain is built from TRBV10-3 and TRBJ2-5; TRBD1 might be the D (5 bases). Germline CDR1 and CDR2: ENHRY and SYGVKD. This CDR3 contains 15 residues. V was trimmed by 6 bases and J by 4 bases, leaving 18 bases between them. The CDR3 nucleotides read TGTGCCATCAGCGGTATTGCAGGGAAGGGAGAGACCCAGTACTTC. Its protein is CAISGIAGKGETQYF.

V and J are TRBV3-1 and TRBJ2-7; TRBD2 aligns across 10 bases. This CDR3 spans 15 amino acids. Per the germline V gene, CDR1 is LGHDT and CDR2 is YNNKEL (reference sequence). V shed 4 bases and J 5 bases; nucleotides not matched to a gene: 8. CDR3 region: CASSLRGLANDEQYF. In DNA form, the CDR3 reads TGTGCCAGCAGCCTTCGGGGACTAGCGAACGACGAGCAGTACTTC.

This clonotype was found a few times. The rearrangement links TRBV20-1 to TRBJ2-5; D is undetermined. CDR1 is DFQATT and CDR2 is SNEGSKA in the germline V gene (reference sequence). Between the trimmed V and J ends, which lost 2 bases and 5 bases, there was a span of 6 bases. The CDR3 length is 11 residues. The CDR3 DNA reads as TGCAGTGCTAGAACCGGCGAGACCCAGTACTTC. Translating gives CSARTGETQYF.